The sequence of this TCR beta chain was determined in a study of blood T cell repertoires in COVID-19. The wider study: The study drew acute and convalescent COVID-19 samples from the United States, Italy and Spain. T cells, B-cell-depleted T cells, or PBMCs provided the cDNA or gDNA that served as material.

Per the original methods: Scientists estimated how many nucleated cells there were by amplifying reference gene primers. Libraries were prepared by immunoSEQ multiplex PCR; TCRdb keeps only in-frame clonotypes and omits some of them. V and J calls and clone size follow that table, whereas D and trimming were derived from the DNA. Of approximately 160,000 clones in the sample, 80% to 90% were seen once. The V segment lost 6 bases and the J segment 8 bases; nucleotides outside the gene matches: 11. The CDR3 loop spans 15 amino acids. Looked up from germline, CDR1 is MNHNS and CDR2 is SASEGT. The TCR sequence derives from a woman in her sixties or seventies with acute or convalescent COVID-19. The V gene is TRBV6-1, the J gene TRBJ2-3; 10 bases are shared with TRBD1. Material for sequencing was peripheral blood. CDR3 in DNA: TGTGCCAGCAGGAGGGGGACAGGGGACGGAGGTACGCAGTATTTT. This encodes CASRRGTGDGGTQYF.